The clone carrying this T cell receptor beta chain occurred a few times. These data are taken from a study of T-cell memory formation after mild COVID-19. It was 5'RACE with constant-segment primers that produced the TCR alpha and TCR beta cDNA libraries, which carried sample barcodes and UMIs. TCRdb recomputed calls from the 5' RACE reads with MiXCR, one row per CDR3 protein. The sample shows about 82,000 distinct CDR3 sequences, 9.5% to 15% of them seen only once. CDR3 length: 16 amino acids. Germline V gives CDR1 LGHNA, CDR2 YSLEER. V lost 0 bases and J lost 2, with 11 bases in between. This receptor was identified in a man aged 18-30 years who had mild COVID-19 (a few samples of this study predate the infection). Cell type and time point are not known. The rearrangement joins TRBV4-3 to TRBJ2-1; D not resolved. The sample comprised PBMCs or a T cell subset sorted from them (not recorded which). For the CDR3, the DNA is TGCGCCAGCAGCCAAGAACCCGGGTTAGCCTACAATGAGCAGTTCTTC. Amino acid sequence: CASSQEPGLAYNEQFF.